Listed below are T cell receptor beta chains from one sample, sequenced in a study of blood T cell repertoires in COVID-19. Libraries were prepared by immunoSEQ multiplex PCR; TCRdb keeps only in-frame clonotypes and omits some of them. The repertoire holds 180,000 or so clones, with about 91% as singletons. Sequencing input: peripheral blood. The receptors derive from a woman in her thirties with acute or convalescent COVID-19. Both conserved end residues are trimmed from each CDR3. D genes are given only for firm matches.

d_call cdr3_length j_call v_call cdr3_aa
TRBD2 11 TRBJ2-2 TRBV5-5 ASSSLSGGELF
NA 11 TRBJ2-5 TRBV9 ASSVGPQETQY
NA 9 TRBJ2-7 TRBV21-1 ANPPLSEQY
NA 11 TRBJ2-1 TRBV6-5 ATSWSPYNEQF
NA 11 TRBJ1-1 TRBV6-1 ASSEGAYTEAF
TRBD2 14 TRBJ2-1 TRBV7-9 ASSPTSGRPWDEQF
NA 12 TRBJ2-2 TRBV3-1/TRBV3-2 ASSLQGARRELF
NA 11 TRBJ2-5 TRBV2 ASMGRTRETQY
NA 11 TRBJ2-5 TRBV13 ASSQDSRETQY
NA 12 TRBJ1-2 TRBV30 AWSTPGGFYGYT
TRBD1 11 TRBJ1-1 TRBV29-1 SARRTQGIEAF
NA 13 TRBJ1-6 TRBV5-8 ASSRVGSYNSPLH
TRBD2 14 TRBJ2-1 TRBV5-4 ASSLLAGSSYNEQF
TRBD2 14 TRBJ2-3 TRBV9 ASSAQLAVSTDTQY
NA 11 TRBJ1-1 TRBV19 ASSYRENTEAF
TRBD1 13 TRBJ1-4 TRBV7-9 ASRDSDRGREKLF
NA 12 TRBJ1-3 TRBV7-9 ASSLEGGGNTIY
NA 13 TRBJ2-7 TRBV9 ASSVGSPGAYEQY
TRBD1 12 TRBJ2-7 TRBV6-5 ASQRGDRVTEQY
NA 12 TRBJ2-7 TRBV18 ASSPVTSSGEQY